This T cell receptor (beta chain) was profiled in a study of graft-versus-host responses after intestinal transplantation. TCRdb's table, derived via immunoSEQ multiplex PCR, lists solely in-frame clones and lacks some. The sample holds 13,000 or so clones, about 83% seen once. The receptor comes from a human patient who received an intestinal transplant, so some T cells may come from the graft donor. The specimen was PBMCs, collected after intestinal transplantation.

CDR3 coding DNA: TGTGCCAGCCTTGGACACCTGAACACCGGGGAGCTGTTTTTT. It encodes CASLGHLNTGELFF. This chain links TRBV6-1 with TRBJ2-2; perhaps TRBD1 as D (5 bases). CDR1 MNHNS and CDR2 SASEGT come from the germline V gene. V lost 8 bases and J 1 base, leaving 11 bases between the germline ends. There are 14 residues in the CDR3.